This record looks at one T cell receptor (beta chain) sequence and its context. This record comes from a study of blood T cell repertoires in COVID-19. Profiled with immunoSEQ multiplex PCR; TCRdb holds only in-frame clones, not every one. This sample has around 310,000 clones, with roughly 89% found just once. CDR1 and CDR2 from the germline V gene are LGHNA and YNFKEQ. Trimming took off 2 bases at V and 8 bases at J, with 12 bases between the two ends. CDR3 length: 14 residues. Symptom resolution, clearance, or two negative PCRs marked donors in Cohort 3 as recovered. This receptor was taken from a woman aged 25-40 years who had recovered from COVID-19. Input material: PBMCs or T cells enriched from blood (not recorded which). The chain uses TRBV4-2 and TRBJ2-2; no clear D. CDR3 loop: CASSQFFYEGELFF. The CDR3 nucleotides are TGTGCCAGCAGCCAATTTTTCTATGAGGGGGAGCTGTTTTTT.